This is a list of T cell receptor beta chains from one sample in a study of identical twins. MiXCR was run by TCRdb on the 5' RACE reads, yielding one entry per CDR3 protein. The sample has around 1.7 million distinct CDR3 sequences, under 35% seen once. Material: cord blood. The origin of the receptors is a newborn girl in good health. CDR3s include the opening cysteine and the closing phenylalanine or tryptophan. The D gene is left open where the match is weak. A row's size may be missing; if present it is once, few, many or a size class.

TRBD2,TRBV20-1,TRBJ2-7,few,TGCAGTGCTAGAGATCTCTACGGGAGGGGCCCACCCTACGAGCAGTACTTC,CSARDLYGRGPPYEQYF
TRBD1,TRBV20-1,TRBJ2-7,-,TGCAGTGCTAGACCGGGACAGCCCCCTTACGAGCAGTACTTC,CSARPGQPPYEQYF
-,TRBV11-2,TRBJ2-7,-,TGTGCCAGCAGCTTAGGATCTACCGAGCAGTACTTC,CASSLGSTEQYF
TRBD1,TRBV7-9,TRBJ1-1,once,TGTGCCAGCAGCTTAACAGGGGGCCCTGAAGCTTTCTTT,CASSLTGGPEAFF
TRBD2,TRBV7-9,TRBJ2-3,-,TGTGCCAGCAGCTTAATGGCGGGGGCAGATACGCAGTATTTT,CASSLMAGADTQYF
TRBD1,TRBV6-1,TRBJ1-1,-,TGTGCCAGCAGTGAAGCAGACAGGGGGCATACTGAAGCTTTCTTT,CASSEADRGHTEAFF
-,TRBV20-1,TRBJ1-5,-,TGCAGCGGGGGGTTTAGCAATCAGCCCCAGCATTTT,CSGGFSNQPQHF
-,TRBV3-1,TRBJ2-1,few,TGTGCCAGCAGCCAAGACTGGGATGACTCCTACAATGAGCAGTTCTTC,CASSQDWDDSYNEQFF
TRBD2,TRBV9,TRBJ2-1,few,TGTGCCAGCAGCCCAGAGGGACTAGCGAGGGATGAGCAGTTCTTC,CASSPEGLARDEQFF
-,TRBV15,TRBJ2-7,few,TGTGCCACCGGATATTATAGCGGCAATGAGCAGTACTTC,CATGYYSGNEQYF
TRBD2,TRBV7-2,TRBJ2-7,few,TGTGCCAGCAGCTTAGACTCTAGCGGGAGATACAATGAGCAGTACTTC,CASSLDSSGRYNEQYF
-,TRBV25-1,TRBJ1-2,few,TGTGCCAGCAGTTCTGACGGACCTCTAACGCCCTATGGCTACACCTTC,CASSSDGPLTPYGYTF
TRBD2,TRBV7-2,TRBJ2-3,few,TGTGCCAGCAGCTTAGTATCTCTAGCGGGGGGGCCACGGGACACAGATACGCAGTATTTT,CASSLVSLAGGPRDTDTQYF
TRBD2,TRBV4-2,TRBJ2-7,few,TGTGCCAGCAGCGTAACCGGGACTAGCGGGACCAAAACCTACGAGCAGTACTTC,CASSVTGTSGTKTYEQYF
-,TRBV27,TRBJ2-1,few,TGTGCCAGCAGCTCTTACAACGGCTACAATGAGCAGTTCTTC,CASSSYNGYNEQFF
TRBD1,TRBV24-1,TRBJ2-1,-,TGTGCCACCAGACAGGGGGCGGGTAATGAGCAGTTCTTC,CATRQGAGNEQFF
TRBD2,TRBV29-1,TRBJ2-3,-,TGCAGCGTTGCAGGGCGGGGGACAGATACGCAGTATTTT,CSVAGRGTDTQYF
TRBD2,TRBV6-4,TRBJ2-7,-,TGTGCCAGCAGTGACTCCCCAGCGGGGTACAATGAGCAGTACTTC,CASSDSPAGYNEQYF
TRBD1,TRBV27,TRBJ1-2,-,TGTGCCAGCATCGGGACAGGGGGTTACGGCTACACCTTC,CASIGTGGYGYTF
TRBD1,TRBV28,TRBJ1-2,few,TGTGCCACCAGGGACAGGGGTACCTATGGCTACACCTTC,CATRDRGTYGYTF
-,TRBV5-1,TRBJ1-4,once,TGCGCCAGCAGCTCAACTTTTGGGGGCCAAAATGAAAAACTGTTTTTT,CASSSTFGGQNEKLFF
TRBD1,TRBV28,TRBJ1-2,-,TGTGCCAGCACGTCCCGGGACAGAGCCTATGGCTACACCTTC,CASTSRDRAYGYTF
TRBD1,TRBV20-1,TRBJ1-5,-,TGCAGTGCTAGATACAGGGGTAGCAATCAGCCCCAGCATTTT,CSARYRGSNQPQHF